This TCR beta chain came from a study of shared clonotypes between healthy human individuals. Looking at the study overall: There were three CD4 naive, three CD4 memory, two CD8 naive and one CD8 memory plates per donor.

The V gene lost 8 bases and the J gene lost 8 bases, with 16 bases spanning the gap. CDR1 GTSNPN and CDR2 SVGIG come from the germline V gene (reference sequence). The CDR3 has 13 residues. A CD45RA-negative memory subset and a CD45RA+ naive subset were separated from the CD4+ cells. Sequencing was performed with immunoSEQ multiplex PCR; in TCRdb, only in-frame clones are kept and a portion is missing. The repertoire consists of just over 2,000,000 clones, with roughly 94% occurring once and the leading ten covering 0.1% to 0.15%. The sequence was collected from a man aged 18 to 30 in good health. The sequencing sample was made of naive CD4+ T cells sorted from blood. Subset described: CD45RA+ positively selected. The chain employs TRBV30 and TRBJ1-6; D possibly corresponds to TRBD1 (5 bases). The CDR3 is CATDGGRDSPLHF. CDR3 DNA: TGTGCCACAGATGGGGGGAGAGATTCACCCCTCCACTTT.